The 20 T cell receptor beta chains given below trace back to one sample, sequenced in a study of cytomegalovirus exposure and HLA in healthy donors. TCRdb's table, derived via immunoSEQ multiplex PCR, lists solely in-frame clones and lacks some. The sample lists 200,000 to 300,000 clones, roughly 84% seen once, with 12% in the top ten. The sample was PBMCs. The origin of the receptors is a man younger than 35 in good health and CMV-seropositive.

The rearrangement joins TRBV30 to TRBJ2-3; TRBD1 is a possible D gene (5 bases). CDR1 and CDR2 from the germline V gene are GTSNPN and SVGIG (reference sequence). The CDR3 is 13 residues long. The ends were cut back, 3 bases at V and 3 bases at J, with 10 bases in the middle. The CDR3 sequence is CAWSVQGTDTQYF. In DNA form, the CDR3 reads TGTGCCTGGAGCGTTCAGGGAACAGATACGCAGTATTTT.

The CDR3 sequence: CASSYGGGGNQPQHF. The DNA for the CDR3 is TGTGCCAGCAGTTACGGGGGAGGTGGCAATCAGCCCCAGCATTTT. The chain carries TRBV6-5 and TRBJ1-5; maybe TRBD1 (5 bases). Germline loops: CDR1 MNHEY, CDR2 SVGAGI. The length of the CDR3 is 15 residues. Trimming removed 2 bases from V and 2 bases from J, with 10 bases in between.

The chain has TRBV30 and TRBJ1-1; D is unclear. The CDR3 spans 14 residues. Trimming took off 0 bases at V and 0 bases at J, with 8 bases between the two ends. CDR1 GTSNPN and CDR2 SVGIG come from the germline V gene (reference sequence). CDR3: CAWSVLGLNTEAFF. The CDR3 DNA reads as TGTGCCTGGAGTGTACTGGGTTTGAACACTGAAGCTTTCTTT.

V usage is TRBV4-2 and J usage is TRBJ2-5; TRBD2 aligns across 10 bases. The CDR3 consists of 17 residues. Germline CDR1 and CDR2: LGHNA and YNFKEQ. Unmatched junction bases numbered 9, after V lost 1 base and J lost 4 bases. CDR3 sequence reads: CASSQGLGAGGGETQYF. In DNA, the CDR3 is TGTGCCAGCAGCCAAGGCCTCGGAGCGGGGGGGGGAGAGACCCAGTACTTC.

This chain links TRBV5-1 with TRBJ1-5, with D tentatively TRBD1 (5 bases). The V and J ends lost 5 bases and 3 bases respectively, with 9 bases between them. Germline V gene data show CDR1 as SGHRS and CDR2 as YFSETQ. CDR3 length: 13 amino acids. The CDR3 loop reads CASSSGHNQPQHF. The CDR3 nucleotides are TGCGCCAGCAGTTCAGGGCACAATCAGCCCCAGCATTTT. The full variable domain, its missing parts supplied by reference TRBV5-1 and TRBJ1-5, is KAGVTQTPRYLIKTRGQQVTLSCSPISGHRSVSWYQQTPGQGLQFLFEYFSETQRNKGNFPGRFSGRQFSNSRSEMNVSTLELGDSALYLCASSSGHNQPQHFGDGTRLSIL.

The V gene is TRBV6-5, the J gene TRBJ2-1; 7 nucleotides line up with TRBD1. This CDR3 spans 14 amino acids. Germline V lookup: CDR1 MNHEY, CDR2 SVGAGI. Germline trimming cut 4 bases from V and 6 bases from J; bases unmatched to any gene: 6. CDR3 sequence reads: CASSFDRALNEQFF. The CDR3 DNA follows: TGTGCCAGCAGTTTCGACAGGGCCCTCAATGAGCAGTTCTTC.

This rearrangement joins TRBV12-2 to TRBJ1-3. TRBV12-2 is termed a pseudogene. The CDR3 spans 14 residues. CDR3 bases: TGTGCAAGTCGCTTAGAGGATCCTGGAAACACCATATATTTT. Amino acid sequence: CASRLEDPGNTIYF.

This chain connects TRBV6-1 to TRBJ1-1, with 8 bases fitting TRBD1. The J segment lost 0 bases and the V segment lost 6 bases, leaving 6 bases of the junction unmatched. Germline V lookup: CDR1 MNHNS, CDR2 SASEGT. The CDR3 sequence is 15 residues long. The CDR3 is CASSPRQGMNTEAFF. CDR3 nucleotide sequence: TGTGCCAGCAGCCCTCGACAGGGGATGAACACTGAAGCTTTCTTT.

This sequence joins TRBV29-1 and TRBJ2-3, with D tentatively TRBD2 (7 bases). The V end lost 6 bases, the J end lost 5 bases, and 15 bases lay between the germline ends. Germline values: CDR1 SQVTM, CDR2 ANQGSEA. The CDR3 runs 13 residues. The CDR3 loop reads CSVSGGGGDTQYF. For the CDR3, the DNA is TGCAGCGTATCTGGGGGGGGCGGAGATACGCAGTATTTT.

The chain links TRBV4-3 to TRBJ2-7; 7 bases agree with TRBD2. Germline V CDR1 and CDR2: LGHNA, YSLEER. The J segment lost 0 bases and the V segment lost 0 bases, leaving 5 bases of the junction unmatched. CDR3 size: 16 residues. CDR3 nucleotide sequence: TGCGCCAGCAGCCAAGATAGTCGGACTAGCTCCTACGAGCAGTACTTC. Amino acids: CASSQDSRTSSYEQYF.

V and J are TRBV4-2 and TRBJ2-7, with D maybe TRBD2 (6 bases). In germline, CDR1 is LGHNA, CDR2 YNFKEQ. This CDR3 spans 15 amino acids. Trimming pared 1 base from V and 3 bases from J, leaving 13 bases between. The CDR3 nucleotides read TGTGCCAGCAGCCAAGGCCGGGACTTTCTCTACGAGCAGTACTTC. Residues: CASSQGRDFLYEQYF.

The V gene is TRBV29-1, the J gene TRBJ2-7; 8 bases are shared with TRBD2. The CDR3 loop spans 13 amino acids. CDR1 and CDR2 (germline): SQVTM, ANQGSEA. V was pared by 4 bases and J by 1 base, with 3 bases of the junction left unmatched. CDR3 in DNA: TGCAGCGTTGCGGGGGGGGAGTCCTACGAGCAGTACTTC. As protein: CSVAGGESYEQYF.

This clone was counted once. This same CDR3 is encoded by further DNA sequences in the sample. The chain has TRBV25-1 and TRBJ1-1; D may be TRBD1 (5 bases). Deletions cut 5 bases from V and 1 base from J, with 8 bases between. This CDR3 is 13 amino acids long. Germline loops: CDR1 MGHDK, CDR2 SYGVNS. The CDR3, as DNA: TGTGCCAGCAGTTCAACAGGGAACACTGAAGCTTTCTTT. This codes for CASSSTGNTEAFF.

The gene calls are TRBV6-1 and TRBJ1-3, with no clear D. Germline CDR1 MNHNS, CDR2 SASEGT. Trimming took 8 bases from V and 0 from J, leaving 14 bases between them. The CDR3 is 15 residues long. The DNA for the CDR3 is TGTGCCAGCGCCCCCCTGAGGAGCTCTGGAAACACCATATATTTT. Its translation: CASAPLRSSGNTIYF.

This clone was counted ten times or more. The chain is built from TRBV5-1 and TRBJ2-7; D unresolved. The CDR3 is made up of 14 amino acids. V was shortened by 3 bases and J by 3 bases, with 13 bases between the two germline ends. Germline V gives CDR1 SGHRS, CDR2 YFSETQ. CDR3 DNA: TGCGCCAGCAGCTCGGCCAACAGCCTCTACGAGCAGTACTTC. It encodes CASSSANSLYEQYF.

The genes are TRBV6-6 and TRBJ2-7; weak D call: TRBD2 (5 bases). Trimming removed 6 bases at V and 0 bases at J, with 15 bases between. CDR1 is MNHNY, CDR2 SVGAGI, per germline (reference sequence). The CDR3 is 15 amino acids. CDR3 nucleotides: TGTGCCAGCAGAAGTCTAGCTTTGAGCTCCTACGAGCAGTACTTC. Its translation: CASRSLALSSYEQYF.

The rearrangement links TRBV5-1 to TRBJ2-2; D gene ambiguous. The ends were cut back, 2 bases at V and 4 bases at J, with 6 bases in the middle. This CDR3 contains 13 residues. In germline, CDR1 is SGHRS, CDR2 YFSETQ. CDR3: CASSFPGTGELFF. The DNA for the CDR3 is TGCGCCAGCAGCTTTCCTGGCACCGGGGAGCTGTTTTTT.

The chain couples TRBV19 to TRBJ2-7, with TRBD2 matching 7 bases. The CDR3 is 13 residues long. After removal of 6 bases from V and 2 bases from J, the junction contained 4 bases not matched to a gene. CDR1 is LNHDA, CDR2 SQIVND, per germline (reference sequence). The CDR3 region has the DNA TGTGCCAGTAGCCCTAGCGGCGCCTACGAGCAGTACTTC. Protein: CASSPSGAYEQYF.

The chain has TRBV7-2 and TRBJ2-7; D unclear. Germline CDR1 SGHTA, CDR2 FQGNSA. The CDR3 length is 12 residues. Trimming shortened V by 2 bases and J by 7 bases, and 9 bases separated the two germline ends. The DNA for the CDR3 is TGTGCCAGCAGCTTACTCTCTAGGGAGCAGTACTTC. This translates into CASSLLSREQYF.

The chain combines TRBV10-1 with TRBJ2-1; 7 bases map to TRBD2. Germline V gives CDR1 WNHNN, CDR2 SYGVQD (reference sequence). CDR3 length: 13 residues. The ends lost 6 bases at V and 12 bases at J; junction bases unmatched: 11. The CDR3, as DNA: TGCGCCAGCAGGGGGGGGGACTCAACGCGGCAGTTCTTC. The encoded protein is CASRGGDSTRQFF.